This TCR beta chain is drawn from a study of cytomegalovirus exposure and HLA in healthy donors. Study observations and caveats: Researchers reported that a few CMV-associated chains were confirmed in vitro as CMV antigen-specific.

Concerning this clone itself: Antigen: not known.

Germline V CDR1 and CDR2: MNHNS, SASEGT. This CDR3 spans 15 amino acids. V was cut by 2 bases and J by 2 bases, with 13 bases left in between. Here immunoSEQ multiplex PCR was the method, and the copy in TCRdb shows in-frame clones only, minus some. The data show about 200,000 clones, about 83% seen once. Material for sequencing was PBMCs. V usage is TRBV6-1 and J usage is TRBJ2-7; no firm D call. This TCR derives from a young woman in good health and CMV-seronegative. CDR3 loop: CASSENGQVPYEQYF. The DNA for the CDR3 is TGTGCCAGCAGTGAAAATGGCCAGGTACCCTACGAGCAGTACTTC.